A single sample is the source of the 25 T cell receptor beta chains below, sequenced in a study of T cells in Graves' hyperthyroidism and ophthalmopathy. TCR beta CDR3 regions were amplified from RNA transcripts. In the first-round RT-PCR of the TCR CDR3, the HTBI primer set was used. Each CDR3 protein is one row after TCRdb ran MiXCR on the multiplex PCR reads. Of over 400,000 distinct CDR3 sequences detected, approximately 23% appear once; the ten largest clones hold about 49%. Sequencing was performed on blood. Every receptor here comes from a woman in her seventies with Graves' ophthalmopathy.

This clonotype was seen repeatedly, ten times or more. This chain connects TRBV7-8 to TRBJ2-4; 7 bases line up with TRBD2. The V gene's germline CDR1 is SGHVS and CDR2 FQNEAQ. Trimming cost V 5 bases and J 0 bases; bases outside gene matches: 10. This CDR3 contains 17 residues. This CDR3 reads CASSPRGVDLAKNIQYF. Here the CDR3 DNA reads TGTGCCAGCAGCCCCCGGGGGGTAGACCTAGCCAAAAACATTCAGTACTTC.

This clonotype was counted many times. The V gene is TRBV6-1, the J gene TRBJ1-5; possibly TRBD1 for D (5 bases). With 8 bases removed from V and 6 bases from J, the gap between germline ends came to 20 bases. CDR3 length: 15 residues. Per the germline V gene, CDR1 is MNHNS and CDR2 is SASEGT. CDR3: CASRSWGGSFQPQHF. The CDR3 nucleotides read TGTGCCAGCCGTTCCTGGGGGGGGAGTTTTCAGCCCCAGCATTTT.

This clonotype was seen repeatedly, ten times or more. The chain is built from TRBV11-1 and TRBJ2-7; D gene ambiguous. V lost 4 bases and J 5 bases, leaving 9 bases between the germline ends. The germline gives CDR1 SGHAT, CDR2 FQDESV (reference sequence). The CDR3 totals 12 residues. CDR3: CASSSSRNEQYF. Here the CDR3 DNA reads TGTGCCAGCAGCTCCTCACGAAACGAGCAGTACTTC.

This clonotype was observed many times. The chain links TRBV6-1 to TRBJ2-2; tentative D call: TRBD1 (6 bases). The V gene's germline CDR1 is MNHNS and CDR2 SASEGT. CDR3 length: 15 amino acids. Trimming took 6 bases from V and 0 from J, leaving 11 bases between them. The CDR3 DNA is TGTGCCAGCAGGAAGGGACAACCGAACACCGGGGAGCTGTTTTTT. Protein product: CASRKGQPNTGELFF.

This clonotype was detected many times. This chain uses TRBV12-3 or TRBV12-4 with TRBJ2-1; TRBD2 matches 9 bases. V dropped 1 base and J dropped 10; count of bases not matched to a gene: 14. This CDR3 has 17 residues. The CDR3 region has the DNA TGTGCCAGCAGTTTAGTATTAGAGCGGGAGGACGGCAGGGAGCAGTTCTTC. Its protein is CASSLVLEREDGREQFF.

This clonotype was recorded many times. This chain connects TRBV2 to TRBJ2-2; 7 bases map to TRBD1. Germline values: CDR1 SNHLY, CDR2 FYNNEI. V lost 7 bases, J lost 3 bases, and 2 bases stayed unmatched. CDR3 length: 13 residues. This CDR3 reads CASIGTDTGELFF. CDR3 in DNA: TGTGCCAGCATCGGGACAGACACCGGGGAGCTGTTTTTT.

The J gene is TRBJ2-1, the V gene TRBV20-1, with TRBD2 as a possible D gene (6 bases). The CDR3 contains 17 residues. V was cut by 4 bases and J by 6 bases, with 25 bases left in between. Germline V CDR1 and CDR2: DFQATT, SNEGSKA (reference sequence). CDR3 protein: CSATIPFLPSRGNEQFF. The CDR3 DNA sequence: TGCAGTGCTACTATACCTTTCTTGCCTTCGCGGGGCAATGAGCAGTTCTTC.

This chain links TRBV6-1 with TRBJ1-5; tentatively, D is TRBD1 (5 bases). The germline gives CDR1 MNHNS, CDR2 SASEGT. The CDR3 covers 16 residues. V lost 2 bases and J lost 3, with 14 bases in between. Here the CDR3 DNA reads TGTGCCAGCAGTGAACAGGGTGGGAATATCAATCAGCCCCAGCATTTT. Residues: CASSEQGGNINQPQHF.

This clonotype was seen a few times. The gene calls are TRBV28 and TRBJ2-3; 9 bases map to TRBD2. With 4 bases clipped from V and 6 bases from J, the junction kept 11 bases outside the gene matches. Germline loops: CDR1 MDHEN, CDR2 SYDVKM. CDR3 length equals 16 residues. Here the CDR3 reads CASSSLSGRRGDTQYF. The DNA for the CDR3 is TGTGCCAGCAGTTCCCTTAGCGGGAGAAGGGGGGATACGCAGTATTTT.

This clonotype was picked up a small number of times. This rearrangement joins TRBV12-3 or TRBV12-4 to TRBJ1-6, with unresolved D. V lost 5 bases, J lost 10 bases, and 12 bases lay in between. The CDR3 consists of 13 residues. DNA of the CDR3: TGTGCCAGCAGTCCCGAGACCCGATCACCCCTCCACTTT. Its translation: CASSPETRSPLHF.

In its sample, this clonotype was seen many times. The rearrangement joins TRBV12-3 or TRBV12-4 to TRBJ1-1; the D gene is possibly TRBD1 (6 bases). The CDR3 totals 12 residues. V lost 9 bases, J lost 1 base, and 9 bases lay in between. CDR3 sequence reads: CASGTKNTEAFF. The CDR3 region has the DNA TGTGCCAGTGGGACAAAGAACACTGAAGCTTTCTTT.

Many counts were recorded for this clonotype. V gene TRBV28 combines with J gene TRBJ2-1; 8 bases agree with TRBD2. Germline lookup yields CDR1 MDHEN and CDR2 SYDVKM. With V trimmed by 6 bases and J by 0 bases, 1 base remained unmatched. The CDR3 is 14 residues long. This CDR3 reads CASRSGSSYNEQFF. CDR3 sequence (DNA): TGTGCCAGCAGGAGCGGGAGCTCCTACAATGAGCAGTTCTTC.

This clonotype was seen a few times. The rearrangement joins TRBV30 to TRBJ1-2; D is uncertain. Trimming pared 0 bases from V and 7 bases from J, leaving 9 bases between. The germline V gene has CDR1 GTSNPN and CDR2 SVGIG (reference sequence). The CDR3 has 12 amino acids. CDR3 sequence (DNA): TGTGCCTGGAGTGTTTGGAAGTCTGGCTACACCTTC. Protein sequence: CAWSVWKSGYTF.

The chain joins TRBV11-2 to TRBJ2-1; tentatively, D is TRBD1 (5 bases). The germline gives CDR1 SGHAT, CDR2 FQNNGV. V lost 2 bases and J 6 bases, leaving 11 bases between the germline ends. The CDR3 is made up of 14 amino acids. The CDR3 spells CASSLTGSINEQFF. In DNA, the CDR3 is TGTGCCAGCAGCTTAACAGGCTCAATCAATGAGCAGTTCTTC.

This clonotype was seen more than once but under ten times. The chain links TRBV7-2 to TRBJ1-6; D is ambiguous. Germline V CDR1 and CDR2: SGHTA, FQGNSA. With 4 bases removed from V and 12 bases from J, the gap between germline ends came to 10 bases. CDR3 size: 12 residues. The CDR3 nucleotides are TGTGCCAGCAGCTACGGGGTGGTACCCCTCCACTTT. Translation: CASSYGVVPLHF.

The V call is TRBV4-2, the J call TRBJ2-1; weak D call: TRBD2 (5 bases). V was cut by 1 base and J by 4 bases, with 14 bases left in between. The CDR3 covers 16 residues. Germline V gene lookup returns CDR1 LGHNA and CDR2 YNFKEQ. The CDR3 sequence: CASSQGTLLGYNEQFF. The CDR3 DNA reads TGTGCCAGCAGCCAAGGGACTCTCTTGGGTTACAATGAGCAGTTCTTC.

The rearrangement uses TRBV6-2 or TRBV6-3 and TRBJ1-1; D is uncertain. The CDR3 covers 11 residues. V was cut by 6 bases and J by 4 bases, with 6 bases left in between. Germline V CDR1 and CDR2: MNHEY, SVGEGT. The DNA of the CDR3 is TGTGCCAGCAGACGGACCACTGAAGCTTTCTTT. Residues: CASRRTTEAFF.

This clonotype was observed a few times. The rearrangement uses TRBV13 and TRBJ2-7; tentative D call: TRBD1 (5 bases). This CDR3 contains 15 residues. V was clipped by 4 bases and J by 3 bases, with 16 bases between them. CDR1 is PRHDT, CDR2 FYEKMQ, per germline (reference sequence). The CDR3 bases are TGTGCCAGCAGCTGGTTAGGTCAAGGGGTCTACGAGCAGTACTTC. This codes for CASSWLGQGVYEQYF.

The CDR3 reads CASSPGTKNEAFF. In DNA, the CDR3 is TGTGCCAGCTCACCAGGAACAAAGAATGAAGCTTTCTTT. The J gene is TRBJ1-1, the V gene TRBV18, with no clear D. Germline CDR1 is KGHSH and CDR2 is LQKENI. V lost 2 bases and J lost 7, with 11 bases in between. The CDR3 has 13 amino acids.

The V gene is TRBV15, the J gene TRBJ2-7, with D maybe TRBD1 (5 bases). Germline-derived CDR1 and CDR2 are LNHNV and YYDKDF (reference sequence). V was clipped by 0 bases and J by 3 bases, with 9 bases between them. CDR3 length: 14 residues. The CDR3 sequence is CATSREGPNYEQYF. CDR3 coding DNA: TGTGCCACCAGCAGAGAGGGGCCCAACTACGAGCAGTACTTC.

This clonotype was seen ten or more times. The gene calls are TRBV28 and TRBJ2-7; no firm D call. This CDR3 is 12 amino acids long. Trimming removed 4 bases at V and 4 bases at J, with 8 bases between. The V gene's germline CDR1 is MDHEN and CDR2 SYDVKM. The CDR3, as DNA: TGTGCCAGCAGTTCCACGGCGTACGAGCAGTACTTC. As protein: CASSSTAYEQYF. The complete variable domain, with remaining parts taken from reference TRBV28 and TRBJ2-7, reads DVKVTQSSRYLVKRTGEKVFLECVQDMDHENMFWYRQDPGLGLRLIYFSYDVKMKEKGDIPEGYSVSREKKERFSLILESASTNQTSMYLCASSSTAYEQYFGPGTRLTVT.

This clonotype occurred many times. V and J are TRBV5-1 and TRBJ2-5; D unresolved. The germline V and J ends were trimmed by 4 bases and 5 bases, with 15 bases remaining between them. This CDR3 contains 14 residues. CDR1 and CDR2 (germline): SGHRS, YFSETQ. The CDR3 loop reads CASSQIDGRETQYF. The CDR3 bases are TGCGCCAGCAGCCAAATCGACGGCCGGGAGACCCAGTACTTC. Drawing the rest from reference TRBV5-1 and TRBJ2-5, the complete variable domain is KAGVTQTPRYLIKTRGQQVTLSCSPISGHRSVSWYQQTPGQGLQFLFEYFSETQRNKGNFPGRFSGRQFSNSRSEMNVSTLELGDSALYLCASSQIDGRETQYFGPGTRLLVL.

The rearrangement uses TRBV5-1 and TRBJ2-7, with TRBD1 matching 7 bases. V lost 5 bases and J lost 3; bases outside the gene matches: 8. This CDR3 is 14 amino acids long. Per the germline V gene, CDR1 is SGHRS and CDR2 is YFSETQ. CDR3 residues: CASRAGTANYEQYF. CDR3 nucleotide sequence: TGCGCCAGCAGGGCCGGGACAGCTAACTACGAGCAGTACTTC.

Only a few counts were recorded for this clonotype. The chain uses TRBV20-1 and TRBJ1-4, with D perhaps TRBD1 (5 bases). Germline assignment: CDR1 DFQATT and CDR2 SNEGSKA (reference sequence). This CDR3 region has 12 residues. Between the trimmed V and J ends, which lost 6 bases and 10 bases, there was a span of 15 bases. This CDR3 is CSASYQGRKLFF. The CDR3 nucleotides are TGCAGTGCCTCCTATCAGGGACGAAAACTGTTTTTT.

The rearrangement links TRBV4-3 to TRBJ1-6, with TRBD1 identical over 8 bases. The CDR3 runs to 17 residues. V dropped 6 bases and J dropped 1; count of bases not matched to a gene: 8. CDR1 and CDR2 (germline): LGHNA, YSLEER. The DNA for the CDR3 is TGCGCCAGCAGGGCCGGGACAGGACAATCCTATAATTCACCCCTCCACTTT. It yields the protein CASRAGTGQSYNSPLHF.